The next 8 T cell receptor beta chains were all read from a single sample in a study of blood T cell repertoires in COVID-19 (TCRdb year 2020). The library was built by means of the immunoSEQ multiplex PCR assay. TCRdb carries this immuneACCESS record with in-frame sequences only. Its versions omit some clonotypes, under half of them owing to an unresolved V gene in the studies checked, with the rest unexplained. This sample has 140,000 to 150,000 clones in its table, and over 75% of those were observed once. About 10% of the sample goes to the ten largest clones. Specimen: peripheral blood. The receptors were gathered from a man in his sixties with active or convalescent COVID-19.

The V gene is TRBV27, the J gene TRBJ1-1, with D possibly matching TRBD1 (6 bases). Germline V CDR1 and CDR2: MNHEY, SMNVEV (reference sequence). V gave up 3 bases and J gave up 1 base, with 15 bases separating them. The CDR3 totals 16 residues. The CDR3 protein is CASSLGEGVRNTEAFF. The CDR3 nucleotides read TGTGCCAGCAGTTTGGGGGAGGGGGTCAGGAACACTGAAGCTTTCTTT.

The chain couples TRBV11-1 to TRBJ1-1; D call uncertain. V gave up 2 bases and J gave up 1 base, with 5 bases separating them. Germline CDR1 reads SGHAT; CDR2 reads FQDESV (reference sequence). The CDR3 is 13 residues long. The CDR3 loop is CASSLTGNTEAFF. CDR3 nucleotide sequence: TGTGCCAGCAGCTTAACTGGGAACACTGAAGCTTTCTTT. Drawing the rest from reference TRBV11-1 and TRBJ1-1, the complete variable domain is EAEVAQSPRYKITEKSQAVAFWCDPISGHATLYWYRQILGQGPELLVQFQDESVVDDSQLPKDRFSAERLKGVDSTLKIQPAELGDSAMYLCASSLTGNTEAFFGQGTRLTVV.

The rearrangement joins TRBV6-2 or TRBV6-3 to TRBJ2-6; D perhaps matches TRBD1 (6 bases). V was clipped by 7 bases and J by 0 bases, with 16 bases between them. This CDR3 spans 17 amino acids. Germline V lookup: CDR1 MNHEY, CDR2 SVGEGT. In DNA, the CDR3 is TGTGCCAGCACCCCGGGACAAGGGGACTCTGGGGCCAACGTCCTGACTTTC. Translation: CASTPGQGDSGANVLTF.

The chain recombines TRBV30 with TRBJ1-5; D unresolved. The CDR3 runs to 13 residues. Deletions cut 0 bases from V and 7 bases from J, with 10 bases between. CDR1 is GTSNPN, CDR2 SVGIG, per germline (reference sequence). The CDR3 nucleotides read TGTGCCTGGAGTGTACAGAGGGAACAGCCCCAGCATTTT. Residues: CAWSVQREQPQHF.

V usage is TRBV10-3 and J usage is TRBJ1-2; unclear D gene. Trimming shortened V by 3 bases and J by 0 bases, and 11 bases separated the two germline ends. The CDR3 totals 15 residues. Germline-derived CDR1 and CDR2 are ENHRY and SYGVKD. The CDR3 is CAISDGGKANYGYTF. CDR3 sequence (DNA): TGTGCCATCAGTGACGGCGGGAAGGCTAACTATGGCTACACCTTC.

The gene calls are TRBV18 and TRBJ1-3; TRBD1 matches at 7 bases. The germline CDR1 and CDR2 sequences are KGHSH and LQKENI. The CDR3 loop spans 18 amino acids. The V gene end was trimmed by 3 bases and the J gene end by 0 bases; junction bases not matched to a gene: 11. The DNA for the CDR3 is TGTGCCAGCTCACCGGTTCTACAGGGGCGATACTCTGGAAACACCATATATTTT. This encodes CASSPVLQGRYSGNTIYF.

Only one count was recorded for this clone. This sequence joins TRBV7-2 and TRBJ1-2, with 8 nucleotides matching TRBD1. The germline V gene has CDR1 SGHTA and CDR2 FQGNSA. The CDR3 has 13 residues. After removal of 4 bases from V and 6 bases from J, the junction contained 4 bases not matched to a gene. This CDR3 reads CASSYRQGNGYTF. The CDR3 DNA reads TGTGCCAGCAGCTACCGACAGGGGAATGGCTACACCTTC.

This clone was recorded once. The chain carries TRBV10-3 and TRBJ1-4; tentatively, D is TRBD1 (6 bases). V shed 8 bases and J shed 0 bases, with 13 bases lying between them. The CDR3 totals 15 residues. The germline V gene has CDR1 ENHRY and CDR2 SYGVKD. CDR3 sequence (DNA): TGTGCCATCCGCGGGGGGGGCCCAACTAATGAAAAACTGTTTTTT. Translation: CAIRGGGPTNEKLFF.